Listed here is a single TCR beta chain. No antigen is known for it. The data belong to a study of spatial heterogeneity in lung cancer. Study-level points and caveats: Detection of ubiquitous tumor TCRs in blood was higher at resection than follow-up.

As for time point: sample taken at primary tumor resection. Unsorted tumor, nontumor lung tissue or cryopreserved PBMC supplied the whole RNA. TCRdb analysed the 5' RACE reads with MiXCR anew, one entry per CDR3 protein. Of some 100,000 distinct CDR3 sequences detected, approximately 12% appear once; the ten largest clones hold more than 40%. V was clipped by 5 bases and J by 7 bases, with 11 bases between them. This CDR3 is 12 amino acids long. Germline V gives CDR1 WNHNN, CDR2 SYGVQD (reference sequence). The receptor's source is a male donor with early-stage non-small cell lung cancer. V is TRBV10-1 and J is TRBJ1-1, with a weak D call TRBD1 (5 bases). Material: PBMCs, obtained at surgery. CDR3 protein: CASSPGTVEAFF. The CDR3 DNA is TGCGCCAGCAGTCCTGGGACTGTTGAAGCTTTCTTT.